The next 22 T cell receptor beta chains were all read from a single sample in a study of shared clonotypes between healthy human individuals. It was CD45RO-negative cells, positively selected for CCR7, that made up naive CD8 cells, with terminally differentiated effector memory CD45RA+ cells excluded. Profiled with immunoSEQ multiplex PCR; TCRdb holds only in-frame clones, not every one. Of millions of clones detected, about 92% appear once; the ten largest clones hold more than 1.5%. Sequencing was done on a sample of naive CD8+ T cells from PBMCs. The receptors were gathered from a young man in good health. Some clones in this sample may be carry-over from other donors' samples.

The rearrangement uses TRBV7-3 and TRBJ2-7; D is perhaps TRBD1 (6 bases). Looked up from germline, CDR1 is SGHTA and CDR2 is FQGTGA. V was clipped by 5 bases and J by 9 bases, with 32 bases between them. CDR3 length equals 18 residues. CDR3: CASSPSGAGPESYWGQYF. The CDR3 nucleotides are TGTGCCAGCAGCCCTTCAGGGGCCGGGCCCGAGAGTTATTGGGGGCAGTACTTC. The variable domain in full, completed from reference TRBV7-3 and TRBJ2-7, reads GAGVSQTPSNKVTEKGKYVELRCDPISGHTALYWYRQSLGQGPEFLIYFQGTGAADDSGLPNDRFFAVRPEGSVSTLKIQRTERGDSAVYLCASSPSGAGPESYWGQYFGPGTRLTVT.

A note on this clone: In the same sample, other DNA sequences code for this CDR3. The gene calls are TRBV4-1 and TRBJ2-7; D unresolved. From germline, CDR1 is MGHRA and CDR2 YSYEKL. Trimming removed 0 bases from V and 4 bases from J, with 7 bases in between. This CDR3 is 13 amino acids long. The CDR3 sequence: CASSQDTTYEQYF. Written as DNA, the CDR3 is TGCGCCAGCAGCCAAGATACGACGTACGAGCAGTACTTC.

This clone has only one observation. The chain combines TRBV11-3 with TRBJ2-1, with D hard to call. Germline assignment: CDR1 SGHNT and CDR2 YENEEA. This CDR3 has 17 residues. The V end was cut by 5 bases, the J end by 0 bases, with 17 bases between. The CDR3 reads CASSDRTKMGSYNEQFF. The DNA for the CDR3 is TGTGCCAGCAGCGATAGGACCAAAATGGGCTCCTACAATGAGCAGTTCTTC.

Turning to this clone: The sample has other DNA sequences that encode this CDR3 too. In DNA form, the CDR3 reads TGTGCCAGCAGCCCGCGGACTAGCGGGAACAATGAGCAGTTCTTC. Residues: CASSPRTSGNNEQFF. This chain connects TRBV7-9 to TRBJ2-1, with 12 bases fitting TRBD2. V dropped 5 bases and J dropped 5; count of bases not matched to a gene: 4. CDR3 length equals 15 residues. The germline V gene has CDR1 SEHNR and CDR2 FQNEAQ (reference sequence).

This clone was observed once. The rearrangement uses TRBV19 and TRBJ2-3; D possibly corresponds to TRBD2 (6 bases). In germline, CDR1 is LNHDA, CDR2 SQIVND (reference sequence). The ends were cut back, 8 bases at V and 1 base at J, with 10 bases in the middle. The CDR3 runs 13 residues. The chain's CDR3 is CASQEGRTDTQYF. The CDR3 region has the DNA TGTGCCAGTCAGGAGGGACGCACAGATACGCAGTATTTT.

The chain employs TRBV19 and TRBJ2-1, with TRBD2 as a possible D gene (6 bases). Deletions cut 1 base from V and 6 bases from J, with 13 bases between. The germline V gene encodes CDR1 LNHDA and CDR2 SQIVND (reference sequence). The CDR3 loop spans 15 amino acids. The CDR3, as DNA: TGTGCCAGTAGTATAGCGGGCGGGACCCCCAATGAGCAGTTCTTC. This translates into CASSIAGGTPNEQFF.

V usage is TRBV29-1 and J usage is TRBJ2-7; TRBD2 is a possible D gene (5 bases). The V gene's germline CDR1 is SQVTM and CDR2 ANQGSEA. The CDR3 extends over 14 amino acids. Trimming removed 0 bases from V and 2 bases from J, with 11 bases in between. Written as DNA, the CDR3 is TGCAGCGTTGAAGACGGGGAGTCTACCTACGAGCAGTACTTC. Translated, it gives CSVEDGESTYEQYF.

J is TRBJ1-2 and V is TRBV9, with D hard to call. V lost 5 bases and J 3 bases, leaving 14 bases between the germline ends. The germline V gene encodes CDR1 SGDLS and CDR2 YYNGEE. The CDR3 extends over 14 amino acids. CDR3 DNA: TGTGCCAGCAGTCCTTTTTTAGGAGACTATGGCTACACCTTC. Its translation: CASSPFLGDYGYTF.

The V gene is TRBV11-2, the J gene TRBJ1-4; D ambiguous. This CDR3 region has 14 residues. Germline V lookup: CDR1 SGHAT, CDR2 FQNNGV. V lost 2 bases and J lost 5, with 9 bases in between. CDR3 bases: TGTGCCAGCAGCTTACGAGACACAAATGAAAAACTGTTTTTT. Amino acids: CASSLRDTNEKLFF. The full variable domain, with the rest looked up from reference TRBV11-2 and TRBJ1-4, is EAGVAQSPRYKIIEKRQSVAFWCNPISGHATLYWYQQILGQGPKLLIQFQNNGVVDDSQLPKDRFSAERLKGVDSTLKIQPAKLEDSAVYLCASSLRDTNEKLFFGSGTQLSVL.

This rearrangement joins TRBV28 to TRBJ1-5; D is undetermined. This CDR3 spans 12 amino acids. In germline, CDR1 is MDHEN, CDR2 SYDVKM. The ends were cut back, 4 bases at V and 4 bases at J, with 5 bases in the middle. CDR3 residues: CASSWVNQPQHF. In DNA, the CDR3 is TGTGCCAGCAGTTGGGTAAATCAGCCCCAGCATTTT.

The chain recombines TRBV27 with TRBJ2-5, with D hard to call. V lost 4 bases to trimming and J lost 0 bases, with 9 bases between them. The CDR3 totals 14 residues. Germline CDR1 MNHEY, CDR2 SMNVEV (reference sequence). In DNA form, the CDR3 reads TGTGCCAGCAGTTCCCGGATATACCAAGAGACCCAGTACTTC. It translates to CASSSRIYQETQYF.

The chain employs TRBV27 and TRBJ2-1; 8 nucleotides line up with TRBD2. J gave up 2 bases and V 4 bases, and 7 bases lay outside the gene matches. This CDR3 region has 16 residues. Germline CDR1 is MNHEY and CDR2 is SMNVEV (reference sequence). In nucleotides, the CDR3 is TGTGCCAGCAGTTCGCCGGGACTAGGGGCCTACAATGAGCAGTTCTTC. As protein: CASSSPGLGAYNEQFF.

This chain's CDR3 is CASSLTARLFYNEQFF. As DNA, the CDR3 is TGTGCCAGCAGCTTAACTGCGCGACTGTTCTACAATGAGCAGTTCTTC. The gene calls are TRBV7-3 and TRBJ2-1, with D unresolved. Trimming removed 0 bases at V and 3 bases at J, with 12 bases between. This CDR3 has 16 amino acids. From germline, CDR1 is SGHTA and CDR2 FQGTGA.

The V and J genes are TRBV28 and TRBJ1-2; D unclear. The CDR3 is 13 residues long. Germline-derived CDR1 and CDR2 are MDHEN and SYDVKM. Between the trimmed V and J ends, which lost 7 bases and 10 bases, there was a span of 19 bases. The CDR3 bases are TGTGCCAGCAATACGTCCCCCTCGGGCCTCTACACCTTC. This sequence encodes CASNTSPSGLYTF.

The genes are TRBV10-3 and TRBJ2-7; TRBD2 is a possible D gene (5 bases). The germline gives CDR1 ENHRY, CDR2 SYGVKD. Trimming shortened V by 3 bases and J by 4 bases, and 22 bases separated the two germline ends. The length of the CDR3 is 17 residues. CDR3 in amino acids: CAISEIRGRADGYEQYF. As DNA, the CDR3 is TGTGCCATCAGTGAAATCCGGGGTCGGGCGGATGGGTACGAGCAGTACTTC.

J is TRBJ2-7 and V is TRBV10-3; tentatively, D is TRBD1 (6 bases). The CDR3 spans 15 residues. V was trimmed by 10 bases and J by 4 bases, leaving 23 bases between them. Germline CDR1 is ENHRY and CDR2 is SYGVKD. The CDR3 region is CATSPGTLLKYEQYF. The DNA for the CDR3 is TGTGCCACCTCTCCCGGGACATTGCTTAAGTACGAGCAGTACTTC.

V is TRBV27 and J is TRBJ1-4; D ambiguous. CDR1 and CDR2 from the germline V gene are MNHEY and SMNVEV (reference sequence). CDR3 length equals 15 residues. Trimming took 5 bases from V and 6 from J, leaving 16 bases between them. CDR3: CASSLLRSGDEKLFF. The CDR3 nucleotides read TGTGCCAGCAGTCTCCTAAGGAGCGGGGATGAAAAACTGTTTTTT.

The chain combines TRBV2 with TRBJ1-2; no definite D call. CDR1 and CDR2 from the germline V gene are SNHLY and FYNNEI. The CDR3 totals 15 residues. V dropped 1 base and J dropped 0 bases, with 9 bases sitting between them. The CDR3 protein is CASSEGTAANYGYTF. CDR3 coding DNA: TGTGCCAGCAGTGAAGGGACGGCGGCTAACTATGGCTACACCTTC.

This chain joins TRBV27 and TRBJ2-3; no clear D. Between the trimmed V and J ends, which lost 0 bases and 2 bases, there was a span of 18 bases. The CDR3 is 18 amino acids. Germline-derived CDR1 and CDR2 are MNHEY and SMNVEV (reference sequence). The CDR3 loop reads CASSLSPLVDVDTDTQYF. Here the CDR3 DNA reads TGTGCCAGCAGTTTATCGCCTTTGGTTGACGTCGACACAGATACGCAGTATTTT.

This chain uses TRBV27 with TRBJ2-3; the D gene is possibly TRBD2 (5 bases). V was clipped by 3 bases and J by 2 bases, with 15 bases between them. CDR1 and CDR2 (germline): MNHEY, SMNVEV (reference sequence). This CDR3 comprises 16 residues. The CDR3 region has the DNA TGTGCCAGCAGTTTGGGCGGGCACTGGGACACAGATACGCAGTATTTT. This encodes CASSLGGHWDTDTQYF.

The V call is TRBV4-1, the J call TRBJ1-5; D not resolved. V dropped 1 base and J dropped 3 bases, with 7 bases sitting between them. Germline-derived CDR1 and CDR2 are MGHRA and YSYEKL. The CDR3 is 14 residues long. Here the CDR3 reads CASSQVGVNQPQHF. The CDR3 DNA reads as TGCGCCAGCAGCCAAGTCGGGGTCAATCAGCCCCAGCATTTT.

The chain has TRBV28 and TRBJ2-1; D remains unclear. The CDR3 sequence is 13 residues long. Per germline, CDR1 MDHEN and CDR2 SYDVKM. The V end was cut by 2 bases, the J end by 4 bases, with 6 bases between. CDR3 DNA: TGTGCCAGCAGTTTAATGGCGTACAATGAGCAGTTCTTC. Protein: CASSLMAYNEQFF.